What follows are 32 T cell receptor beta chains derived from one specimen sequenced in a study. TCRdb used MiXCR to reprocess the 5' RACE reads, holding one entry per CDR3 protein. The sample records about 43,000 distinct CDR3 sequences, just under 30% being singletons. Sequenced: memory CD4+ T cells sorted from a lymph node. Subset meaning: memory CD4+ T cells, CD4+CD45RO+CD25-. These TCRs come from a female donor with breast cancer.

Note on this clonotype: Compared with germline, one end of the junction differs, possibly owing to a read error. This chain links TRBV4-1 with TRBJ2-7, with D possibly being TRBD1 or TRBD2 (5 bases each). This CDR3 contains 15 residues. Germline assignment: CDR1 MGHRA and CDR2 YSYEKL. DNA of the CDR3: TGCGCCAGTAGCCAAGAATGGGGGATTGACTACGAGCAGTACTTC. It yields the protein CASSQEWGIDYEQYF.

This chain joins TRBV6-5 and TRBJ1-1; D ambiguous. The ends were cut back, 4 bases at V and 6 bases at J, with 9 bases in the middle. Germline V CDR1 and CDR2: MNHEY, SVGAGI. The CDR3 spans 12 residues. CDR3 region: CASSFAGAEAFF. The CDR3 bases are TGTGCCAGCAGTTTCGCCGGGGCTGAAGCTTTCTTT.

Only a few counts were recorded for this clonotype. The V and J genes are TRBV13 and TRBJ2-5; TRBD2 agrees at 12 bases. J was trimmed by 2 bases and V by 5 bases; bases with no gene match: 6. Germline V gene data show CDR1 as PRHDT and CDR2 as FYEKMQ (reference sequence). The CDR3 sequence is 16 residues long. For the CDR3, the DNA is TGTGCCAGCAGCGAACGACTAGCGGGAGAACAAGAGACCCAGTACTTC. Protein sequence: CASSERLAGEQETQYF.

This sequence joins TRBV20-1 and TRBJ2-5, with D perhaps TRBD2 (6 bases). The germline V and J ends were trimmed by 7 bases and 2 bases, with 8 bases remaining between them. The germline gives CDR1 DFQATT, CDR2 SNEGSKA (reference sequence). The CDR3 loop spans 11 amino acids. The CDR3 nucleotides are TGCAGTGGGGACTTGCAAGAGACCCAGTACTTC. Its protein is CSGDLQETQYF.

This clonotype has more than one count but fewer than ten. This sequence joins TRBV9 and TRBJ1-1; 10 bases map to TRBD1. The CDR3 spans 14 residues. The V segment lost 2 bases and the J segment 7 bases; nucleotides outside the gene matches: 5. CDR1 and CDR2 (germline): SGDLS, YYNGEE. CDR3 sequence: CASSVDRGRGEAFF. The DNA of the CDR3 is TGTGCCAGCAGCGTTGACAGGGGGCGCGGTGAAGCTTTCTTT.

This clonotype appeared many times. The chain joins TRBV28 to TRBJ2-7; D gene uncertain. From germline, CDR1 is MDHEN and CDR2 SYDVKM. Trimming cost V 3 bases and J 2 bases, with 14 bases left between them. CDR3 length: 15 amino acids. The CDR3 nucleotides read TGTGCCAGCAGTTTTGGACGTGGGATCCCCTACGAGCAGTACTTC. This sequence encodes CASSFGRGIPYEQYF.

There are a few counts of this clonotype. V and J are TRBV7-3 and TRBJ2-1, with D possibly called TRBD1 or TRBD2 (6 bases each). Trimming shortened V by 2 bases and J by 6 bases, and 14 bases separated the two germline ends. In germline, CDR1 is SGHTA, CDR2 FQGTGA. This CDR3 comprises 15 residues. The CDR3 DNA reads as TGTGCCAGCAGCTTATTCTGGGGGCGGGGCAATGAGCAGTTCTTC. Amino acids: CASSLFWGRGNEQFF.

The chain carries TRBV24-1 and TRBJ2-5; 7 positions match TRBD1. V was clipped by 4 bases and J by 5 bases; unmatched bases: 6. Germline V gene lookup returns CDR1 KGHDR and CDR2 SFDVKD. The CDR3 is 14 residues long. The CDR3 loop reads CATSDKQGTETQYF. DNA of the CDR3: TGTGCCACCAGTGACAAACAGGGGACGGAGACCCAGTACTTC.

This clonotype was seen only a few times. The J gene is TRBJ1-5, the V gene TRBV7-2, with D tentatively TRBD1 (5 bases). This CDR3 is 14 amino acids long. Looked up from germline, CDR1 is SGHTA and CDR2 is FQGNSA. V gave up 0 bases and J gave up 7 bases, with 10 bases separating them. In DNA form, the CDR3 reads TGTGCCAGCAGCTTAGCGTCGGGACTACAGCCCCAGCATTTT. Its translation is CASSLASGLQPQHF.

V and J are TRBV4-3 and TRBJ1-1, with a weak D call TRBD1 (5 bases). Looked up from germline, CDR1 is LGHNA and CDR2 is YSLEER. This CDR3 region has 15 residues. The V end lost 2 bases, the J end lost 5 bases, and 15 bases lay between the germline ends. The CDR3 DNA sequence: TGCGCCAGCAGCCAACAACTTCAGGGTTTTACTGAAGCTTTCTTT. It is translated as CASSQQLQGFTEAFF.

This clonotype was recorded once. The chain has TRBV12-3 or TRBV12-4 and TRBJ2-1; D possibly corresponds to TRBD2 (6 bases). The CDR3 spans 12 residues. Trimming stripped 6 bases from V and 7 bases from J, with 10 bases between. This chain's CDR3 is CASSKTRNEQFF. The CDR3 nucleotides read TGTGCCAGCAGCAAGACTAGAAATGAGCAGTTCTTC.

This clonotype was counted only a few times. This sequence joins TRBV20-1 and TRBJ2-3; D remains ambiguous. The CDR3 contains 14 residues. Germline values: CDR1 DFQATT, CDR2 SNEGSKA (reference sequence). V was cut by 6 bases and J by 0 bases, with 13 bases left in between. The CDR3 nucleotides read TGCAGTGCCTTCCCTCAGGACAGCACAGATACGCAGTATTTT. Encoded protein: CSAFPQDSTDTQYF.

This chain connects TRBV6-2 or TRBV6-3 to TRBJ2-7; 8 bases match TRBD1. This CDR3 is 15 amino acids long. CDR1 and CDR2 from the germline V gene are MNHEY and SVGEGT. Trimming took 4 bases from V and 5 from J; bases not matched to a gene: 10. CDR3 protein: CASSLRLQGANEQYF. DNA for the CDR3: TGTGCCAGCAGTTTACGGTTGCAGGGGGCCAACGAGCAGTACTTC.

The rearrangement joins TRBV4-1 to TRBJ1-2; D possibly corresponds to TRBD1 (5 bases). The CDR3 is 15 amino acids. Germline CDR1 is MGHRA and CDR2 is YSYEKL. Trimming shortened V by 1 base and J by 6 bases, and 15 bases separated the two germline ends. CDR3 sequence (DNA): TGCGCCAGCAGCCAAGTGTTGTCGGGGGAAGATGGCTACACCTTC. This sequence encodes CASSQVLSGEDGYTF.

With respect to this clonotype: Just one base apart from a much larger clone, this may be a read error. V gene TRBV3-1 combines with J gene TRBJ2-2; D might be TRBD2 (6 bases). The CDR3 is made up of 13 amino acids. Germline CDR1 LGHDT, CDR2 YNNKEL (reference sequence). CDR3 amino acids: CASSQQGAGGLFF. The CDR3 DNA follows: TGTGCCAGCAGCCAACAGGGCGCCGGGGGGCTGTTTTTT.

The chain uses TRBV3-1 and TRBJ2-1; 12 nucleotides line up with TRBD2. The V gene end was trimmed by 5 bases and the J gene end by 3 bases; junction bases not matched to a gene: 5. The CDR3 has 16 residues. The germline V gene encodes CDR1 LGHDT and CDR2 YNNKEL (reference sequence). Here the CDR3 reads CASSSRLAGVYNEQFF. The CDR3 DNA reads TGTGCCAGCAGCTCACGACTAGCGGGAGTCTACAATGAGCAGTTCTTC.

A few counts support this clonotype. The chain joins TRBV3-1 to TRBJ1-1, with D possibly matching TRBD1 (6 bases). Germline V gene sequence: CDR1 LGHDT, CDR2 YNNKEL (reference sequence). CDR3 length: 13 amino acids. V was clipped by 4 bases and J by 8 bases, with 14 bases between them. The CDR3 coding sequence is TGTGCCAGCAGCCTAACAGGGACCTCCGAAGCTTTCTTT. Protein: CASSLTGTSEAFF.

The chain employs TRBV4-1 and TRBJ2-1; 7 nucleotides match TRBD2. The V segment lost 1 base and the J segment 1 base; nucleotides outside the gene matches: 4. The CDR3 sequence is 16 residues long. Germline CDR1 is MGHRA and CDR2 is YSYEKL. CDR3 sequence: CASSQAASGSYNEQFF. CDR3 DNA sequence: TGCGCCAGCAGCCAAGCGGCTAGCGGATCCTACAATGAGCAGTTCTTC.

This clonotype appeared a few times. J is TRBJ1-5 and V is TRBV30; D is unclear. Trimming pared 2 bases from V and 6 bases from J, leaving 8 bases between. CDR3 length: 12 residues. Germline V gene sequence: CDR1 GTSNPN, CDR2 SVGIG (reference sequence). The CDR3 here is CAWSKGPQPQHF. DNA of the CDR3: TGTGCCTGGAGTAAAGGGCCTCAGCCCCAGCATTTT.

This clonotype occurred a few times. This chain joins TRBV24-1 and TRBJ2-3; tentatively, D is TRBD2 (6 bases). The CDR3 loop spans 16 amino acids. Trimming took 5 bases from V and 10 from J, leaving 24 bases between them. CDR1 and CDR2 from the germline V gene are KGHDR and SFDVKD. The CDR3 region is CATSGSIRDSPRSQYF. The CDR3 nucleotides are TGTGCCACCAGTGGAAGCATCCGGGACTCCCCTCGGTCGCAGTATTTT.

This clonotype was detected a few times. The J gene is TRBJ1-4, the V gene TRBV4-1; D perhaps matches TRBD1 (5 bases). Germline CDR1 reads MGHRA; CDR2 reads YSYEKL. V dropped 2 bases and J dropped 6 bases, with 13 bases sitting between them. This CDR3 has 15 residues. The CDR3 sequence: CASSQPGSFDEKLFF. The CDR3 DNA is TGCGCCAGCAGCCAACCAGGGAGTTTTGATGAAAAACTGTTTTTT.

The chain uses TRBV6-2 or TRBV6-3 and TRBJ2-3; D not resolved. Trimming removed 6 bases at V and 3 bases at J, with 10 bases between. The CDR3 sequence is 13 residues long. Germline CDR1 and CDR2: MNHEY and SVGEGT. In DNA form, the CDR3 reads TGTGCCAGCAGATCCGCTGGGACAGATACGCAGTATTTT. This encodes CASRSAGTDTQYF.

This clonotype was seen more than once but under ten times. The chain links TRBV7-3 to TRBJ2-5; D possibly matches TRBD1 or TRBD2 (5 bases each). CDR3 length: 13 amino acids. V dropped 2 bases and J dropped 4 bases, with 8 bases sitting between them. Per germline, CDR1 SGHTA and CDR2 FQGTGA. The CDR3 here is CASSLLRGETQYF. The CDR3 DNA reads as TGTGCCAGCAGCTTACTGAGGGGAGAGACCCAGTACTTC.

This clonotype has a count of ten or more. The rearrangement joins TRBV4-1 to TRBJ2-7; D not certain. The CDR3 spans 15 residues. CDR1 and CDR2 from the germline V gene are MGHRA and YSYEKL. The V and J ends lost 1 base and 1 base respectively, with 11 bases between them. The CDR3 loop reads CASSQGPSQSYEQYF. CDR3 in DNA: TGCGCCAGCAGCCAAGGTCCGTCGCAATCCTACGAGCAGTACTTC.

J is TRBJ1-2 and V is TRBV27, with 8 bases that match TRBD1. The CDR3 is 14 residues long. Germline CDR1 is MNHEY and CDR2 is SMNVEV (reference sequence). The V segment lost 2 bases and the J segment 3 bases; nucleotides outside the gene matches: 2. The CDR3 nucleotides are TGTGCCAGCAGTTTAACAGGGGGGGACTATGGCTACACCTTC. It specifies CASSLTGGDYGYTF.

This clonotype has a count of ten or more. J is TRBJ1-2 and V is TRBV5-1; D gene uncertain. Trimming took 3 bases from V and 2 from J, leaving 20 bases between them. The germline CDR1 and CDR2 sequences are SGHRS and YFSETQ. This CDR3 is 17 amino acids long. CDR3 in DNA: TGCGCCAGCAGCTATGGCACCCCCGGCCGGATAAACTATGGCTACACCTTC. Translating gives CASSYGTPGRINYGYTF. The whole variable domain, remainder taken from reference TRBV5-1 and TRBJ1-2, is KAGVTQTPRYLIKTRGQQVTLSCSPISGHRSVSWYQQTPGQGLQFLFEYFSETQRNKGNFPGRFSGRQFSNSRSEMNVSTLELGDSALYLCASSYGTPGRINYGYTFGSGTRLTVV.

The rearrangement links TRBV10-3 to TRBJ1-1; 7 positions agree with TRBD1. V shed 10 bases and J 2 bases; nucleotides not matched to a gene: 7. Per the germline V gene, CDR1 is ENHRY and CDR2 is SYGVKD. The CDR3 loop spans 13 amino acids. CDR3 sequence reads: CATSDRANTEAFF. The CDR3 DNA reads as TGTGCCACCTCCGACAGGGCCAACACTGAAGCTTTCTTT.

By sample share, this clonotype is medium-sized. The chain is built from TRBV6-1 and TRBJ2-2; 9 nucleotides align to TRBD1. The CDR3 totals 14 residues. Germline V gene sequence: CDR1 MNHNS, CDR2 SASEGT. Trimming cost V 6 bases and J 3 bases; bases outside gene matches: 2. In DNA form, the CDR3 reads TGTGCCAGCAGAAGGACAGGGGACACCGGGGAGCTGTTTTTT. Its protein is CASRRTGDTGELFF.

Only a few counts were recorded for this clonotype. The chain has TRBV4-3 and TRBJ2-5; no firm D call. This CDR3 region has 14 residues. Germline CDR1 reads LGHNA; CDR2 reads YSLEER. V shed 1 base and J shed 5 bases, with 11 bases lying between them. The CDR3 DNA sequence: TGCGCCAGCAGCCAAGCGACAATGATGGAGACCCAGTACTTC. Translated, it gives CASSQATMMETQYF.

The J gene is TRBJ2-6, the V gene TRBV20-1; no reliable D call. Trimming shortened V by 4 bases and J by 0 bases, and 7 bases separated the two germline ends. The CDR3 totals 14 residues. Germline assignment: CDR1 DFQATT and CDR2 SNEGSKA (reference sequence). The CDR3 here is CSAKEFSGANVLTF. The DNA of the CDR3 is TGCAGTGCTAAAGAGTTCTCTGGGGCCAACGTCCTGACTTTC.

There are a few counts of this clonotype. The chain combines TRBV6-1 with TRBJ1-5; D gene unclear. This CDR3 contains 13 residues. Deletions cut 9 bases from V and 3 bases from J, with 12 bases between. CDR1 is MNHNS, CDR2 SASEGT, per germline. The CDR3 loop is CASSSRDNQPQHF. CDR3 sequence (DNA): TGTGCCAGTTCCTCACGGGACAATCAGCCCCAGCATTTT.

This clonotype was seen a few times. The genes are TRBV7-3 and TRBJ2-1; 12 bases align to TRBD2. This CDR3 region has 18 residues. Germline V gene data show CDR1 as SGHTA and CDR2 as FQGTGA. Trimming at V came to 1 base and at J to 3 bases, leaving 7 bases not matched to a gene. Here the CDR3 reads CASSLNPSGRANYNEQFF. CDR3 nucleotides: TGTGCCAGCAGCTTAAATCCTAGCGGGAGGGCCAACTACAATGAGCAGTTCTTC.